This TCR beta chain was observed in a study of fetal regulatory T cell absence and autoimmunity. Study-wide background: Without clinical diabetes, IPEX patients showed exocrine pancreas autoimmunity. Findings and limits, study-wide: In IPEX, the enrichment was taken to support antigen-driven autoimmunity before birth. Pancreas TCRs were oligoclonally enriched versus cord blood, some clones over 95-fold.

The CDR3 has 14 amino acids. Between the trimmed V and J ends, which lost 1 base and 4 bases, there was a span of 10 bases. CDR1 is SGHTA, CDR2 FQGNSA, per germline. This clone has just one count. The antigen is not known. Sequencing was at survey level. Repertoires were generated with immunoSEQ multiplex PCR, while TCRdb's copy carries only in-frame clones and drops some. The sample contains roughly 95,000 clones, 55% to 75% of which appear only once. The sample taken for sequencing was pancreas tissue. The gene calls are TRBV7-2 and TRBJ1-2; D call uncertain. The TCR comes from a male donor with IPEX syndrome. The CDR3 here is CASSLDTRGYGYTF. CDR3 DNA: TGTGCCAGCAGCTTAGACACAAGAGGCTATGGCTACACCTTC.